The following is a T cell receptor beta chain sequence with its context. What it binds is not known. Each of the donors was a healthy bone marrow donor. This sample stems from a study of cytomegalovirus exposure and HLA in healthy donors. For the study at large: Falling in the Caucasian-associated ancestry cluster were 81% of under 450 genotyped donors. Study-wide findings and caveats: In a later analysis, V- and J-gene trimming of beta chains associated with a DCLRE1C missense variant, replicated independently. The productive fraction for most TCR beta V segments was about 87% or about 30% in an earlier analysis.

PCR used 60 Vbeta primers and 13 Jbeta primers. Only in-frame clones appear in the TCRdb table, and some are missing; sequencing was by immunoSEQ multiplex PCR. Its table records under 95,000 clones. The CDR3 consists of 13 residues. Germline V gene data show CDR1 as WNHNN and CDR2 as SYGVQD (reference sequence). V lost 8 bases to trimming and J lost 4 bases, with 15 bases between them. The chain links TRBV10-1 to TRBJ2-7; a weak D match, TRBD2 (6 bases). The specimen sequenced was PBMCs. This TCR was recovered from a man in his late teens or twenties in good health and CMV-seropositive. DNA for the CDR3: TGCGCCAGCGGCGGGACTCCCAGATACGAGCAGTACTTC. Encoded protein: CASGGTPRYEQYF.